This TCR beta chain was captured by sequencing in a study of T cells in Graves' hyperthyroidism and ophthalmopathy. The ends lost 4 bases at V and 10 bases at J; junction bases unmatched: 12. From germline, CDR1 is SGHRS and CDR2 YFSETQ. This CDR3 has 15 residues. Amplification of TCR beta CDR3 regions was performed using RNA transcripts as template. Researchers ran a first-round RT-PCR on the TCR CDR3 using the HTBI primer set. A single record per CDR3 protein comes from TCRdb applying MiXCR to the multiplex PCR reads. The profile shows 250,000 to 300,000 distinct CDR3 sequences, 10% to 15% of them singletons. The sample holds many counts of this clonotype. Its matching antigen is unknown. Diagnosis of hyperthyroidism was new in patients aged 18 to 65, and its duration was under 2 months. Clinical symptoms, serum thyroxine and TRAb, thyroid ultrasound and orbital computed tomography together formed the diagnostic basis. Out of more than 8 ml of fresh peripheral blood came the PBMCs.

Study results and limitations: In the blood, most expanded thyroid clonotypes above 0.001 appeared as well.

V is TRBV5-1 and J is TRBJ2-1; TRBD2 matches at 9 bases. Sequencing was performed on blood. This sequence was found in a woman aged 25-40 years with Graves' hyperthyroidism that later progressed to Graves' ophthalmopathy. CDR3 loop: CASSGPGTSSGEQFF. Written as DNA, the CDR3 is TGCGCCAGCAGCGGACCCGGGACTAGCTCCGGGGAGCAGTTCTTC.